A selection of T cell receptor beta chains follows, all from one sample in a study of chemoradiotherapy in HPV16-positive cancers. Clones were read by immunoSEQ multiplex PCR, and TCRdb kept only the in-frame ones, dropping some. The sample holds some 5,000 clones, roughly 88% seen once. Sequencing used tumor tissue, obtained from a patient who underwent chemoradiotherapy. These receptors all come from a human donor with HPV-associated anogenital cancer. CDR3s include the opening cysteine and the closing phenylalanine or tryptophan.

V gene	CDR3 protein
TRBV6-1	CASSEVSHTGELFF
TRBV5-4	CASSLANSGNTIYF
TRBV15	CATTSGSLASGANVLTF
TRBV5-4	CASTSRAGGDNEQFF
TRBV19	CASTRREGVGEQYF
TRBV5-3	CARSPPGGLWANVLTF
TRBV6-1	CASREREYREQFF
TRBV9	CASSVGGYGDTQYF
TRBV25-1	CASTIQLTGGGETQYF
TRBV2	CASSEGGEGASAFF
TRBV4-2	CASSQENLAARRSHIQYF
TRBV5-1	CASSLTSGTGETQYF
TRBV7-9	CASSSRDRVLSGYTF
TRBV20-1	CSARETDTQYF
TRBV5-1	CASSLGGNTDTQYF
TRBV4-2	CASSQALAGGETQYF
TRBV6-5	CASSYRAPQSNQPQHF
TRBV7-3	CASSRDRESEAFF
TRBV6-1	CASSVQGVGTDTQYF
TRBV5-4	CASSPRGGRGHGYTF
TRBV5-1	CASSNPGELFF
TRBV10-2	CASSEGARQPQHF
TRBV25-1	CASSVNQGFATQYF
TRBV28	CASSSPGQGAINEKLFF
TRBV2	CASSEVEGGGYTF
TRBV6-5	CASSYSITGPQETQYF
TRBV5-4	CASSLRGGADEQFF
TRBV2	CASRLNSDRSYTQYF
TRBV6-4	CASSEGTSGSMADTQYF
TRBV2	CASTGQGDQPQHF
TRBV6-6	CASSYRAVGEGFF
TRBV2	CASSVPENYGYTF
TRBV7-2	CASSPLGSALGGYTF
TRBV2	CASSLQGGLDSPLHF
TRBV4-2	CASSQVVGVGQGGGYTF
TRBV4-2	CASSQEGSQPQHF
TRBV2	CASNAGTETQYF
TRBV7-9	CASSRALAGGFGGTDTQYF
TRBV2	CASSEVPAGGTEAFF
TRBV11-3	CASSRRGAYNEQFF